The rows below give T cell receptor beta chains drawn from one sample of a study of OX40 agonist ivuxolimab in advanced cancers. Clones were read by immunoSEQ multiplex PCR, and TCRdb kept only the in-frame ones, dropping some. The sample comprises approximately 37,000 clones, around three quarters of which are singletons, and around 21% rests with the top ten. The sample here was CD4+ or CD8+ T cells sorted from blood, taken in a trial of the OX40 agonist ivuxolimab. These TCRs come from an adult with an advanced solid tumor such as melanoma, head and neck, liver or kidney cancer. Both conserved end residues are part of each CDR3. D genes are given only for firm matches. The size of a clone is reported for some rows only, either as once, few or many, or as a class for expanded clones.

v_gene	j_gene	abundance	len	d_gene	CDR3nt	CDR3aa
TRBV5-1	TRBJ1-1	.	13	.	TGCGCCAGCAAGAGCCTTTTGAACACTGAAGCTTTCTTT	CASKSLLNTEAFF
TRBV19	TRBJ1-1	.	14	TRBD1	TGTGCCAGTAGTATAACAGGGGCCAACACTGAAGCTTTCTTT	CASSITGANTEAFF
TRBV13	TRBJ2-2	few	12	.	TGTGCCAGCAGCTCCCCAGGTGGGGAGCTGTTTTTT	CASSSPGGELFF
TRBV21-1	TRBJ2-6	.	17	.	TGTGCCAGCAGCAAAGGACATCTCAGCTCTGGGGCCAACGTCCTGACTTTC	CASSKGHLSSGANVLTF
TRBV19	TRBJ2-7	.	13	.	TGTGCCAGTAGTGGTGGACAAGCCTACGAGCAGTACTTC	CASSGGQAYEQYF
TRBV5-3	TRBJ1-5	.	14	TRBD1	TGTGCCGCCACGACAGGGTGTAGCAATCAGCCCCAGCATTTT	CAATTGCSNQPQHF
TRBV5-1	TRBJ2-1	.	14	TRBD1	TGCGCCAGCAGCACCTGGACAGGGGGGAGTGAGCAGTTCTTC	CASSTWTGGSEQFF
TRBV4-2	TRBJ2-3	.	18	TRBD2	TGTGCCAGCAGCCAAGATCTGGCTAGCGGGGGGAGAACAGATACGCAGTATTTT	CASSQDLASGGRTDTQYF
TRBV25-1	TRBJ2-5	.	15	.	TGTGCCAGCAGTGAGAACGGACCGCGCCAAGAGACCCAGTACTTC	CASSENGPRQETQYF
TRBV12-5	TRBJ1-6	few	13	.	TGTGCTAGTGGTCTTCCACCCGAGGGTCCCCTCCACTTT	CASGLPPEGPLHF
TRBV4-1	TRBJ2-7	.	16	TRBD1	TGCGCCAGCAGCGAGGGACAGGGGGGCTTGTTCTACGAGCAGTACTTC	CASSEGQGGLFYEQYF
TRBV11-2	TRBJ1-3	.	14	.	TGTGCCAGCAGCTTAGACAGGATTGGAAACACCATATATTTT	CASSLDRIGNTIYF
TRBV7-3	TRBJ2-3	.	13	.	TGTGCCAGCAGCTTTAAGGGGGAGGATACGCAGTATTTT	CASSFKGEDTQYF
TRBV7-8	TRBJ1-2	.	15	.	TGTGCCAGCAGCTTAGGGAGTCGAGGAAACTATGGCTACACCTTC	CASSLGSRGNYGYTF
TRBV19	TRBJ2-1	.	12	.	TGTGCCAGTAGTATTTGGGGGGGGGCCCGTTTCTTC	CASSIWGGARFF
TRBV15	TRBJ1-4	few	10	.	TGTGCCACCAGCGGTGAAAAACTGTTTTTT	CATSGEKLFF
TRBV7-2	TRBJ1-1	.	13	.	TGTGCCAGCAGGATACAGGAGAACACTGAAGCTTTCTTT	CASRIQENTEAFF
TRBV14	TRBJ1-1	.	13	.	TGTGCCAGCAGCCAACTACTGAACACTGAAGCTTTCTTT	CASSQLLNTEAFF
TRBV29-1	TRBJ2-3	.	14	TRBD1	TGCAGCGTTGAAGGGGACAGGGGTACAGATACGCAGTATTTT	CSVEGDRGTDTQYF
TRBV19	TRBJ1-4	.	14	.	TGTGCCAGTAGTACAACAGGTTATAATGAAAAACTGTTTTTT	CASSTTGYNEKLFF
TRBV6-5	TRBJ1-5	.	14	.	TGTGCCAGCAGTTCGGTGGGGAGCAATCAGCCCCAGCATTTT	CASSSVGSNQPQHF
TRBV9	TRBJ2-5	few	14	.	TGTGCCAGCAGCGTAACCTCTACGGGGGAGACCCAGTACTTC	CASSVTSTGETQYF
TRBV7-9	TRBJ1-6	.	12	.	TGTGCCAGCAGCTCAGAACGTTCACCCCTCCACTTT	CASSSERSPLHF
TRBV7-9	TRBJ1-2	.	14	TRBD1	TGTGCCAGCAGCCCTACGACAGGGGACTATGGCTACACCTTC	CASSPTTGDYGYTF
TRBV6-6	TRBJ2-7	.	14	TRBD1	TGTGCCAGCAGTTACCGGGACAGGGGTATCGAGCAGTACTTC	CASSYRDRGIEQYF
TRBV9	TRBJ1-5	.	15	.	TGTGCCAGCAGCGGTCACCGGGACAGCAATCAGCCCCAGCATTTT	CASSGHRDSNQPQHF
TRBV7-7	TRBJ2-5	.	15	TRBD2	TGTGCCAGCAGCCACAGGACAGCGGGGGGAGAGACCCAGTACTTC	CASSHRTAGGETQYF
TRBV9	TRBJ1-4	.	14	.	TGTGCCAGCAGCGTAGAATGGTGGAGGGAAAAACTGTTTTTT	CASSVEWWREKLFF
TRBV5-1	TRBJ1-1	.	17	TRBD1	TGCGCCAGCAGCTTGGGATTTGGACAGGGCAAAGGGACTGAAGCTTTCTTT	CASSLGFGQGKGTEAFF
TRBV2	TRBJ2-3	.	16	TRBD2	TGTGCCAGCGCGAGCGGGGGGGCCCGGGGCACAGATACGCAGTATTTT	CASASGGARGTDTQYF
TRBV2	TRBJ1-5	.	13	.	TGTGCCAGCAGTATCCGGGCGCGGCAGCCCCAGCATTTT	CASSIRARQPQHF
TRBV4-1	TRBJ2-2	.	12	.	TGCGCCAGCAGCCCTTTCGGAGGGGAGCTGTTTTTT	CASSPFGGELFF
TRBV6-5	TRBJ1-1	.	14	.	TGTGCCAGCATCCAAGGGAGCCCGGCAGCTGAAGCTTTCTTT	CASIQGSPAAEAFF
TRBV6-6	TRBJ2-1	.	16	.	TGTGCCAGCAGTTACAATCTCGGGGTCGGATACAATGAGCAGTTCTTC	CASSYNLGVGYNEQFF
TRBV5-4	TRBJ1-1	.	12	.	TGTGCCAGCAGCTGGGGATCCACTGAAGCTTTCTTT	CASSWGSTEAFF
TRBV19	TRBJ2-7	.	16	.	TGTGCCAGTAGTCTGTCGGGCGGGGCTAGCTCCTACGAGCAGTACTTC	CASSLSGGASSYEQYF
TRBV27	TRBJ1-3	.	13	.	TGTGCCAGCAGCCGTGGACAGGGAAACACCATATATTTT	CASSRGQGNTIYF
TRBV5-1	TRBJ1-1	.	15	.	TGCGCCAGCAGCTTGGCGGAAGGGATGAACACTGAAGCTTTCTTT	CASSLAEGMNTEAFF
TRBV19	TRBJ2-2	.	17	TRBD2	TGTGCCAGTAGTATTGGACTAGCGGGGGGACGAACCGGGGAGCTGTTTTTT	CASSIGLAGGRTGELFF
TRBV27	TRBJ1-3	.	15	.	TGTGCCAGCAGTTCCTTGCGGGGGGCTGGAAACACCATATATTTT	CASSSLRGAGNTIYF
TRBV5-4	TRBJ1-1	.	13	.	TGTGCCAGCAGCTTACGTTATAACACTGAAGCTTTCTTT	CASSLRYNTEAFF
TRBV29-1	TRBJ2-1	.	14	TRBD2	TGCAGCGCCTCTCCGCGGGGGGGCGTAAATGAGCAGTTCTTC	CSASPRGGVNEQFF
TRBV11-2	TRBJ1-3	.	17	.	TGTGCCAGCAGTCTCCGGGCAGGGGCCCGAACTGGAAACACCATATATTTT	CASSLRAGARTGNTIYF
TRBV18	TRBJ1-2	few	15	.	TGTGCCAGCTCACCAACCTCTAGGGGTGACTATGGCTACACCTTC	CASSPTSRGDYGYTF
TRBV7-9	TRBJ1-2	.	13	TRBD1	TGTGCCGGCACCGGGACAGGGTTTGATGGCTACACCTTC	CAGTGTGFDGYTF
TRBV18	TRBJ1-3	.	15	TRBD1	TGTGCCAGCTCACCAAGGAGGGGGCCAGGAAACACCATATATTTT	CASSPRRGPGNTIYF
TRBV18	TRBJ1-5	.	14	.	TGTGCCAGCTCACCATCAGGGCGGGGACAGCCCCAGCATTTT	CASSPSGRGQPQHF
TRBV6-1	TRBJ1-5	.	17	.	TGTGCCAGCAGTGAAGCGCCCCAGGAACATAGCAATCAGCCCCAGCATTTT	CASSEAPQEHSNQPQHF
TRBV10-3	TRBJ2-1	.	12	.	TGTGCCATCAGGACTACCAGAGATGAGCAGTTCTTC	CAIRTTRDEQFF
TRBV19	TRBJ1-5	.	19	.	TGTGCCAGTAGTATAATCGTTCAAACGAGGCGGTATAGCAATCAGCCCCAGCATTTT	CASSIIVQTRRYSNQPQHF
TRBV6-1	TRBJ2-7	.	14	TRBD1	TGTGCCAGCAGAGACACAGGGGGCTATTACGAGCAGTACTTC	CASRDTGGYYEQYF
TRBV9	TRBJ2-3	.	15	.	TGTGCCAGCAGCATTGCTAGCGTAACAGGAGATACGCAGTATTTT	CASSIASVTGDTQYF
TRBV27	TRBJ2-1	.	15	.	TGTGCCAGCAGTCTAGAGGGTCCTTCCTACAATGAGCAGTTCTTC	CASSLEGPSYNEQFF
TRBV19	TRBJ2-5	.	12	.	TGTGTCTTCCTTAGGCCGTGGGAGACCCAGTACTTC	CVFLRPWETQYF
TRBV6-6	TRBJ2-1	once	15	TRBD1	TGTGCCAGCAGTTACCCGGGACAGGGGCTTGGGGAGCAGTTCTTC	CASSYPGQGLGEQFF
TRBV20-1	TRBJ2-5	.	11	.	TGCAGTGCTAGCCCTAGGGAGACCCAGTACTTC	CSASPRETQYF
TRBV7-2	TRBJ2-1	few	13	.	TGTGCCAGCAGCCCAGGGTCCTACAATGAGCAGTTCTTC	CASSPGSYNEQFF
TRBV19	TRBJ2-7	.	14	.	TGTGCCAGTAGTATGGGGGACGGAGACTACGAGCAGTACTTC	CASSMGDGDYEQYF
TRBV5-1	TRBJ1-1	.	16	TRBD1	TGCGCCAGCAGCTTGGCGGGGACAGGGTGGGGTACTGAAGCTTTCTTT	CASSLAGTGWGTEAFF
TRBV7-9	TRBJ1-2	.	14	.	TGTGCCAGCAGCACCGGGACCCTTAACTATGGCTACACCTTC	CASSTGTLNYGYTF